The present TCR beta chain was sequenced within a study of T cell responses to AZD1222 COVID-19 vaccine. About the study: Both about-4-week and about-12-week second-dose recipients were combined. Study findings and constraints: Researchers took repertoire samples only after the peak T cell response had come. Possibly, clonal diversity was underestimated; donors were largely white British and included more females. Breadth and depth of Spike-specific TCRs rose after two AZD1222 doses.

This CDR3 spans 16 amino acids. Germline-derived CDR1 and CDR2 are MNHEY and SMNVEV (reference sequence). The V end was cut by 4 bases, the J end by 4 bases, with 19 bases between. Clones were read by immunoSEQ multiplex PCR, and TCRdb kept only the in-frame ones, dropping some. The sample holds about 85,000 clones; approximately 86% are singletons and the top ten take 7.9%. With regard to this clone: No antigen is known for it.

Sequences were derived from peripheral blood, sampled on day 0 of AZD1222 vaccination. The V and J genes are TRBV27 and TRBJ1-2; D is unclear. This sequence was found in an adult in good health. The CDR3, as DNA: TGTGCCAGCAGTTCCCGAAACTTAGACGCTTTCTATGGCTACACCTTC. It encodes CASSSRNLDAFYGYTF.